This paragraph reports one T cell receptor beta chain. Its specificity is unknown. TCRdb's table, derived via immunoSEQ multiplex PCR, lists solely in-frame clones and lacks some. This sample yields about 98,000 clones, of which roughly 80% are seen a single time; about a sixth belongs to the top ten. This sample stems from a study of T cell responses to AZD1222 COVID-19 vaccine. Findings and limits, study-wide: None of the repertoires were sampled until the peak T cell response had passed.

This clonotype originated in an adult in good health. Specimen: peripheral blood, collected on day 0 of AZD1222 vaccination.

In DNA form, the CDR3 reads TGTGCCGCATCCTCCAGCGGGGGTAATCTTGGGCAGTATTTT. Its protein is CAASSSGGNLGQYF. The chain employs TRBV6-5 and TRBJ2-3; 8 bases agree with TRBD2. The CDR3 extends over 14 amino acids. The germline V gene has CDR1 MNHEY and CDR2 SVGAGI. V gave up 11 bases and J gave up 11 bases; unmatched junction bases: 18.